This T cell receptor (beta chain) was captured in a study of blood T cell repertoires in COVID-19. The CDR3 length is 21 residues. V lost 0 bases, J lost 0 bases, and 17 bases stayed unmatched. Germline CDR1 is SGHRS and CDR2 is YFSETQ. Produced via immunoSEQ multiplex PCR; TCRdb's table is partial and in-frame only. Here the sample spans about 250,000 clones, approximately 91% being singletons. This chain joins TRBV5-1 and TRBJ2-3, with 9 bases aligning to TRBD2. This clonotype originated in a woman aged 40 to 50 who had recovered from COVID-19. The sample was peripheral blood. Written as DNA, the CDR3 is TGCGCCAGCAGCTTGGCCGGGATTCGGGCGGGAGGGCGCACTAGCACAGATACGCAGTATTTT. The encoded protein is CASSLAGIRAGGRTSTDTQYF. Supplemented by reference TRBV5-1 and TRBJ2-3, the full variable domain reads KAGVTQTPRYLIKTRGQQVTLSCSPISGHRSVSWYQQTPGQGLQFLFEYFSETQRNKGNFPGRFSGRQFSNSRSEMNVSTLELGDSALYLCASSLAGIRAGGRTSTDTQYFGPGTRLTVL.